A selection of T cell receptor beta chains follows, all from one sample in a study of cytomegalovirus exposure and HLA in healthy donors. Profiled with immunoSEQ multiplex PCR; TCRdb holds only in-frame clones, not every one. The profile shows over 120,000 clones, 77% of them singletons. The source material was PBMCs. The receptors originated from a male donor in good health and CMV-seronegative. Each CDR3 is given with its conserved first and last residue. D genes are given only for firm matches. The size field is filled for only some rows; it gives once, few, many or a size class.

cdr3_aa: CSVEETPSGDTQYF
cdr3_nt: TGCAGCGTTGAAGAGACTCCTAGCGGAGATACGCAGTATTTT
d_call: TRBD2
clone_size: once
j_call: TRBJ2-3
v_call: TRBV29-1

cdr3_aa: CASSLPNRLAGPGRDTQYF
cdr3_nt: TGTGCCAGCAGCCTTCCCAATCGACTAGCGGGCCCGGGTAGGGATACGCAGTATTTT
d_call: TRBD2
clone_size: NA
j_call: TRBJ2-3
v_call: TRBV7-2

cdr3_aa: CASSSTGASGNTIYF
cdr3_nt: TGTGCCAGCTCATCGACCGGAGCTTCTGGAAACACCATATATTTT
d_call: NA
clone_size: NA
j_call: TRBJ1-3
v_call: TRBV18

cdr3_aa: CASSVSGANVLTF
cdr3_nt: TGTGCCAGCAGCGTATCTGGGGCCAACGTCCTGACTTTC
d_call: NA
clone_size: NA
j_call: TRBJ2-6
v_call: TRBV7-9

cdr3_aa: CASSPGGGQARYEQYF
cdr3_nt: TGTGCCAGCAGCCCCGGTGGTGGACAGGCCCGTTACGAGCAGTACTTC
d_call: TRBD1
clone_size: NA
j_call: TRBJ2-7
v_call: TRBV5-5

cdr3_aa: CASSLRSGGAREQYF
cdr3_nt: TGTGCCAGCAGCTTAAGGAGCGGGGGGGCCCGCGAGCAGTACTTC
d_call: TRBD2
clone_size: NA
j_call: TRBJ2-7
v_call: TRBV7-9

cdr3_aa: CAWRNYRTTYEQYF
cdr3_nt: TGTGCCTGGAGGAACTACAGGACCACCTACGAGCAGTACTTC
d_call: NA
clone_size: NA
j_call: TRBJ2-7
v_call: TRBV30

cdr3_aa: CASSQDRVGEKLFF
cdr3_nt: TGTGCCAGCTCTCAGGACAGGGTCGGTGAAAAACTGTTTTTT
d_call: TRBD1
clone_size: NA
j_call: TRBJ1-4
v_call: TRBV18

cdr3_aa: CASSLGQINQPQHF
cdr3_nt: TGTGCCAGCAGCTTAGGACAGATTAATCAGCCCCAGCATTTT
d_call: NA
clone_size: NA
j_call: TRBJ1-5
v_call: TRBV7-2

cdr3_aa: CAWIVAREATGELFF
cdr3_nt: TGTGCCTGGATAGTCGCGCGGGAAGCCACCGGGGAGCTGTTTTTT
d_call: NA
clone_size: once
j_call: TRBJ2-2
v_call: TRBV30

cdr3_aa: CASSLGLGAYNEQFF
cdr3_nt: TGTGCCAGCAGCTTAGGGCTAGGCGCCTACAATGAGCAGTTCTTC
d_call: NA
clone_size: NA
j_call: TRBJ2-1
v_call: TRBV7-2

cdr3_aa: CASSFQALETQYF
cdr3_nt: TGTGCCAGCAGTTTTCAGGCCTTGGAGACCCAGTACTTC
d_call: NA
clone_size: NA
j_call: TRBJ2-5
v_call: TRBV27

cdr3_aa: CASSLTQSSGNTIYF
cdr3_nt: TGTGCCAGCAGCTTGACACAGAGCTCTGGAAACACCATATATTTT
d_call: NA
clone_size: NA
j_call: TRBJ1-3
v_call: TRBV11-2

cdr3_aa: CASSQELTSHYGYTF
cdr3_nt: TGCGCCAGCAGCCAAGAACTAACTTCGCACTATGGCTACACCTTC
d_call: NA
clone_size: NA
j_call: TRBJ1-2
v_call: TRBV4-3

cdr3_aa: CSARGTTPGVF
cdr3_nt: TGCAGTGCTAGGGGTACGACTCCCGGGGTCTTT
d_call: NA
clone_size: NA
j_call: TRBJ2-3
v_call: TRBV20-1

cdr3_aa: CSARVGRQYF
cdr3_nt: TGCAGTGCTAGAGTTGGGCGGCAGTATTTT
d_call: NA
clone_size: NA
j_call: TRBJ2-3
v_call: TRBV20-1

cdr3_aa: CASSNTGGSGNTIYF
cdr3_nt: TGTGCCAGCTCAAATACAGGGGGCAGTGGAAACACCATATATTTT
d_call: TRBD1
clone_size: NA
j_call: TRBJ1-3
v_call: TRBV18

cdr3_aa: CSSSLAGGTYEQYF
cdr3_nt: TGTTCCAGCAGCTTGGCGGGAGGTACCTACGAGCAGTACTTC
d_call: TRBD2
clone_size: few
j_call: TRBJ2-7
v_call: TRBV7-9

cdr3_aa: CASSLGVAKNIQYF
cdr3_nt: TGTGCCAGCAGCTTAGGAGTGGCCAAAAACATTCAGTACTTC
d_call: NA
clone_size: few
j_call: TRBJ2-4
v_call: TRBV11-2

cdr3_aa: CATSRGQITYGYTF
cdr3_nt: TGTGCCACCAGCCGGGGACAGATAACGTATGGCTACACCTTC
d_call: TRBD1
clone_size: NA
j_call: TRBJ1-2
v_call: TRBV15

cdr3_aa: CASSPRELNTEAFF
cdr3_nt: TGTGCCAGCAGCCCCAGGGAACTGAACACTGAAGCTTTCTTT
d_call: NA
clone_size: NA
j_call: TRBJ1-1
v_call: TRBV9

cdr3_aa: CASSFGQGSTGELFF
cdr3_nt: TGTGCCAGCAGCTTCGGACAGGGTTCGACCGGGGAGCTGTTTTTT
d_call: TRBD1
clone_size: NA
j_call: TRBJ2-2
v_call: TRBV9

cdr3_aa: CASSRRLGNEQFF
cdr3_nt: TGTGCCAGCAGCCGCAGACTAGGGAATGAGCAGTTCTTC
d_call: NA
clone_size: NA
j_call: TRBJ2-1
v_call: TRBV25-1

cdr3_aa: CASGGGGRQPQHF
cdr3_nt: TGTGCCAGCGGTGGGGGGGGCCGGCAGCCCCAGCATTTT
d_call: NA
clone_size: NA
j_call: TRBJ1-5
v_call: TRBV2

cdr3_aa: CASSLEYTGLHGYTF
cdr3_nt: TGCGCCAGCAGCTTGGAATACACAGGTTTACATGGCTACACCTTC
d_call: NA
clone_size: NA
j_call: TRBJ1-2
v_call: TRBV5-1

cdr3_aa: CASSSGGNQPQHF
cdr3_nt: TGTGCCAGCAGTTCAGGAGGAAATCAGCCCCAGCATTTT
d_call: NA
clone_size: NA
j_call: TRBJ1-5
v_call: TRBV7-6

cdr3_aa: CASINSLTGELFF
cdr3_nt: TGTGCCAGTATAAACTCCCTCACCGGGGAGCTGTTTTTT
d_call: NA
clone_size: NA
j_call: TRBJ2-2
v_call: TRBV19

cdr3_aa: CSVYNPGAQETQYF
cdr3_nt: TGCAGCGTCTATAACCCAGGGGCCCAAGAGACCCAGTACTTC
d_call: NA
clone_size: NA
j_call: TRBJ2-5
v_call: TRBV29-1

cdr3_aa: CASSTTGFEKLFF
cdr3_nt: TGTGCCAGCAGCACGACAGGGTTTGAAAAACTGTTTTTT
d_call: TRBD1
clone_size: NA
j_call: TRBJ1-4
v_call: TRBV5-4

cdr3_aa: CASNLGLAGGEQFF
cdr3_nt: TGTGCCAGCAACCTCGGACTAGCGGGGGGAGAGCAGTTCTTC
d_call: TRBD2
clone_size: NA
j_call: TRBJ2-1
v_call: TRBV6-6

cdr3_aa: CASSFTGAPYEQYF
cdr3_nt: TGTGCCAGCAGCTTTACAGGGGCGCCCTACGAGCAGTACTTC
d_call: TRBD1
clone_size: NA
j_call: TRBJ2-7
v_call: TRBV7-9

cdr3_aa: CASSLPFRLAGVKDTQYF
cdr3_nt: TGTGCCAGCAGCTTACCGTTCAGACTAGCGGGAGTTAAAGATACGCAGTATTTT
d_call: TRBD2
clone_size: few
j_call: TRBJ2-3
v_call: TRBV7-9

cdr3_aa: CASSYGDSSYEQYF
cdr3_nt: TGTGCCAGCAGTTACGGGGACAGCTCCTACGAGCAGTACTTC
d_call: TRBD1
clone_size: NA
j_call: TRBJ2-7
v_call: TRBV6-5

cdr3_aa: CASSSYYEQYF
cdr3_nt: TGTGCCAGCAGTTCTTACTACGAGCAGTACTTC
d_call: NA
clone_size: NA
j_call: TRBJ2-7
v_call: TRBV6-5

cdr3_aa: CASSQPAQGTAQYF
cdr3_nt: TGCGCCAGCAGCCAACCTGCACAGGGGACGGCGCAGTATTTT
d_call: TRBD1
clone_size: NA
j_call: TRBJ2-3
v_call: TRBV4-1

cdr3_aa: CASSPIGAFNEQFF
cdr3_nt: TGTGCCAGCAGTCCTATAGGGGCTTTCAATGAGCAGTTCTTC
d_call: NA
clone_size: NA
j_call: TRBJ2-1
v_call: TRBV27

cdr3_aa: CASSYSFGGGQETQYF
cdr3_nt: TGTGCCAGCAGTTACAGTTTCGGGGGAGGGCAAGAGACCCAGTACTTC
d_call: TRBD2
clone_size: NA
j_call: TRBJ2-5
v_call: TRBV6-5

cdr3_aa: CASSSGGKYNEQFF
cdr3_nt: TGTGCCAGTAGTAGCGGGGGGAAATACAATGAGCAGTTCTTC
d_call: TRBD2
clone_size: once
j_call: TRBJ2-1
v_call: TRBV7-9

cdr3_aa: CASSYRRGQNSPLHF
cdr3_nt: TGTGCCAGCAGTTACCGCCGCGGACAGAATTCACCCCTCCACTTT
d_call: NA
clone_size: NA
j_call: TRBJ1-6
v_call: TRBV6-5

cdr3_aa: CASSRRAVGFGNEQFF
cdr3_nt: TGTGCCAGCAGCCGGAGGGCGGTCGGCTTCGGGAATGAGCAGTTCTTC
d_call: NA
clone_size: NA
j_call: TRBJ2-1
v_call: TRBV5-4

cdr3_aa: CASSPVLGQTQPQHF
cdr3_nt: TGTGCCAGCAGCCCGGTCCTCGGACAGACTCAGCCCCAGCATTTT
d_call: NA
clone_size: once
j_call: TRBJ1-5
v_call: TRBV28

cdr3_aa: CASSVEASGATDTQYF
cdr3_nt: TGTGCCAGCAGCGTAGAGGCTAGCGGGGCCACAGATACGCAGTATTTT
d_call: TRBD2
clone_size: once
j_call: TRBJ2-3
v_call: TRBV9

cdr3_aa: CASSSSSGGARETQYF
cdr3_nt: TGTGCCAGCAGCTCATCTAGCGGGGGGGCCCGGGAGACCCAGTACTTC
d_call: TRBD2
clone_size: NA
j_call: TRBJ2-5
v_call: TRBV7-2

cdr3_aa: CASGPNRGAAYEQYF
cdr3_nt: TGTGCTAGTGGTCCGAACAGGGGGGCCGCCTACGAGCAGTACTTC
d_call: TRBD1
clone_size: NA
j_call: TRBJ2-7
v_call: TRBV12-5

cdr3_aa: CASTDPLGAGVYEQYF
cdr3_nt: TGTGCCAGCACCGACCCCCTTGGGGCGGGAGTGTACGAGCAGTACTTC
d_call: TRBD2
clone_size: NA
j_call: TRBJ2-7
v_call: TRBV2

cdr3_aa: CASSLRGGPYSYNEQFF
cdr3_nt: TGTGCCAGCAGCTTAAGGGGGGGCCCCTACTCCTACAATGAGCAGTTCTTC
d_call: NA
clone_size: NA
j_call: TRBJ2-1
v_call: TRBV7-3

cdr3_aa: CASRTRQGAQETQYF
cdr3_nt: TGTGCCAGCAGAACCCGACAGGGGGCCCAAGAGACCCAGTACTTC
d_call: TRBD1
clone_size: few
j_call: TRBJ2-5
v_call: TRBV5-4